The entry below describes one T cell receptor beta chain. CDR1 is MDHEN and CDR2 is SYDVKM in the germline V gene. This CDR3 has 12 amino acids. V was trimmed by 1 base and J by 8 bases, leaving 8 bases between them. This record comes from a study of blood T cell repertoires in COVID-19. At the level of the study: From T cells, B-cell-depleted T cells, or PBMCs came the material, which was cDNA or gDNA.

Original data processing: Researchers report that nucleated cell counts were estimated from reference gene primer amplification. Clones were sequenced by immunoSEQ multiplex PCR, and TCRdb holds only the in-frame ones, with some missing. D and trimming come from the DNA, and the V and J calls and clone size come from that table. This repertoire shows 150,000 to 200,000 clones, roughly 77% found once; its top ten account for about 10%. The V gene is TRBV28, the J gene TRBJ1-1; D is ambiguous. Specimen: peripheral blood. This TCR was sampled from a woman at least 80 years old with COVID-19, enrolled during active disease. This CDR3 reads CASSLSGGEAFF. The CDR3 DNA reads TGTGCCAGCAGTTTATCAGGAGGGGAAGCTTTCTTT.